What follows are 3 T cell receptor beta chains derived from one specimen sequenced in a study of tumor-infiltrating lymphocytes in oesophageal squamous cell carcinoma (dated by TCRdb to the mid-2010s). Sequencing relied on an Illumina HiSeq 2000. TCRdb reworked the public reads: Q25 trimming with fastp, MiXCR clone assembly, productive beta chains retained. Rows with one shared CDR3 protein collapse into an entry with the most common genes and DNA. The sample table contains some 10,000 distinct CDR3 sequences; only one count was recorded for 50% to 65% of them. The ten top clones hold around three fifths of the sample. The sample taken for sequencing was blood. These receptor sequences come from a female donor with esophageal squamous cell carcinoma.

The chain employs TRBV12-3 or TRBV12-4 and TRBJ2-3, with 9 bases matching TRBD2. The J segment lost 5 bases and the V segment lost 2 bases, leaving 8 bases of the junction unmatched. The CDR3 has 16 residues. CDR3 amino acids: CASSLIGGGAVDTQYF. CDR3 nucleotides: TGTGCCAGCAGTTTAATAGGCGGGGGGGCCGTAGATACGCAGTATTTT.

The chain couples TRBV7-2 to TRBJ2-1, with 10 positions matching TRBD2. TRBJ2-7 explains the end of the DNA better; the J call may be wrong. Germline CDR1 is SGHTA and CDR2 is FQGNSA. The CDR3 consists of 18 residues. The CDR3 coding sequence is TGTGCCAGCAGCTTAGCGCTGTCTAGCGGGAGTATAGGCTACGAGCAGTACTTC. This sequence encodes CASSLALSSGSIGYEQYF.

This clonotype turned up a few times. The gene calls are TRBV7-2 and TRBJ2-1, with TRBD2 identical over 7 bases. Germline lookup yields CDR1 SGHTA and CDR2 FQGNSA. Unmatched junction bases numbered 7, after V lost 7 bases and J lost 4 bases. The CDR3 loop spans 14 amino acids. CDR3 DNA: TGTGCCAGCATCGAGGGAGGGCCGTACAATGAGCAGTTCTTC. Amino acid sequence: CASIEGGPYNEQFF.